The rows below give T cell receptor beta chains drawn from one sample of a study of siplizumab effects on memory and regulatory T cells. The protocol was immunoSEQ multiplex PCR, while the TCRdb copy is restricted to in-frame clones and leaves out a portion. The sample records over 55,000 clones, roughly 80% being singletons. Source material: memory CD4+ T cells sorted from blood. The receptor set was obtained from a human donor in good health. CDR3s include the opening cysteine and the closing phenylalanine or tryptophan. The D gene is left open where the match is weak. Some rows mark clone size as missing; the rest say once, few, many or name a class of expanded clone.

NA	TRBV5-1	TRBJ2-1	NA	CASSIAPGRNEQFF	TGCGCCAGCAGCATTGCCCCGGGGAGGAATGAGCAGTTCTTC
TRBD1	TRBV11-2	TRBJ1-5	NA	CASSLGTGFQPQHF	TGTGCCAGCAGCTTAGGGACAGGGTTTCAGCCCCAGCATTTT
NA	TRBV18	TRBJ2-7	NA	CASSQFDWRAYEQYF	TGTGCCAGCTCACAATTCGACTGGCGTGCCTACGAGCAGTACTTC
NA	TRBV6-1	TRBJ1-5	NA	CASSEATVGNQPQHF	TGTGCCAGCAGTGAAGCAACGGTGGGGAATCAGCCCCAGCATTTT
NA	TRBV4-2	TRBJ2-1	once	CASSQMSGPNNEQFF	TGTGCCAGCAGCCAAATGAGCGGACCTAACAATGAGCAGTTCTTC
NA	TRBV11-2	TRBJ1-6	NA	CASSEGSYNSPLHF	TGTGCCAGCAGCGAGGGGTCCTATAATTCACCCCTCCACTTT
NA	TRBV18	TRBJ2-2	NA	CASSPFASRVGLYGTGELFF	TGTGCCAGCTCACCATTCGCGAGTCGAGTGGGTTTATACGGTACCGGGGAGCTGTTTTTT
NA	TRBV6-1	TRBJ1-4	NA	CASNIGGPNEKLFF	TGTGCCAGCAACATCGGGGGGCCCAATGAAAAACTGTTTTTT
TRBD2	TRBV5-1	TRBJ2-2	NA	CASSIASGSPMGELFF	TGCGCCAGCAGCATAGCCAGCGGGAGTCCAATGGGGGAGCTGTTTTTT
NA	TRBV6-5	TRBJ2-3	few	CASRRALSTDTQYF	TGTGCCAGCAGGCGGGCGTTAAGCACAGATACGCAGTATTTT
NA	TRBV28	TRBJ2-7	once	CASSPPQRGDEQYF	TGTGCCAGCAGCCCACCCCAACGGGGTGACGAGCAGTACTTC
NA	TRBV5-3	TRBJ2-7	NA	CARTPRGVIPYEQYF	TGTGCCAGAACCCCGAGGGGTGTCATTCCCTACGAGCAGTACTTC
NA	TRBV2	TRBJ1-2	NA	CASSENNRDTLGYTF	TGTGCCAGCAGTGAAAACAACCGGGACACCCTGGGCTACACCTTC
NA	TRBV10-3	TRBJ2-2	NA	CAINTGLIRYGLSNTGELFF	TGTGCCATCAATACTGGCCTTATCCGCTACGGACTATCGAACACCGGGGAGCTGTTTTTT
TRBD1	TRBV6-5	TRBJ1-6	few	CASSQGERNSPLHF	TGTGCCAGCAGTCAGGGGGAAAGGAATTCACCCCTCCACTTT
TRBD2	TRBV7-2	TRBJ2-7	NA	CASKLAGGYEQYF	TGTGCCAGCAAGCTAGCGGGGGGCTACGAGCAGTACTTC
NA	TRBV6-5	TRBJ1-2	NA	CASTHQGGYTF	TGTGCCAGCACCCACCAGGGGGGCTACACCTTC
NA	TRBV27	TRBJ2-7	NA	CASRKEGLGEKQYF	TGTGCCAGCAGAAAAGAGGGGCTTGGAGAGAAGCAGTACTTC
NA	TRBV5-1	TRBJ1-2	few	CASSLTQALANYGYTF	TGCGCCAGCAGCTTGACGCAGGCTTTAGCTAACTATGGCTACACCTTC
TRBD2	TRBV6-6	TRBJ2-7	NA	CASSYSGGSGYF	TGTGCCAGCAGTTACTCTGGCGGGAGCGGGTACTTC
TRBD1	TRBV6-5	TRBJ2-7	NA	CASSYGTANYEQYF	TGTGCCAGCAGTTATGGGACAGCGAACTACGAGCAGTACTTC
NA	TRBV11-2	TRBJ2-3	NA	CASSLPLWDTQYF	TGTGCCAGCAGCTTACCGCTGTGGGATACGCAGTATTTT
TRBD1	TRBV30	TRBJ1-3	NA	CAWNPDRASGNTIYF	TGTGCCTGGAATCCAGACAGGGCGTCCGGAAACACCATATATTTT
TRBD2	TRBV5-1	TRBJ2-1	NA	CASSLALAEEQFF	TGCGCCAGCAGCTTGGCTCTAGCGGAAGAGCAGTTCTTC
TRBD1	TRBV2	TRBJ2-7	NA	CATTRVAGGRYEQYF	TGTGCCACCACCCGAGTGGCAGGGGGCCGATACGAGCAGTACTTC
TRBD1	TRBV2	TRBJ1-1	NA	CASRGDSLNTEAFF	TGTGCCAGCAGGGGGGACAGTCTGAACACTGAAGCTTTCTTT
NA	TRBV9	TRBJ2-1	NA	CASSEKARDYNEQFF	TGTGCCAGCAGCGAAAAGGCCCGGGACTACAATGAGCAGTTCTTC
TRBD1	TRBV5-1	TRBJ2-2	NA	CASRQGSDTGELFF	TGCGCCAGCCGACAGGGGAGTGACACCGGGGAGCTGTTTTTT
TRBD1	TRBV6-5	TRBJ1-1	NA	CASRATGGRNTEAFF	TGTGCCAGCAGGGCTACAGGGGGCCGGAACACTGAAGCTTTCTTT
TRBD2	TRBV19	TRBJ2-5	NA	CASSIGTSGSLETQYF	TGTGCCAGTAGTATCGGGACTAGCGGGAGTTTAGAGACCCAGTACTTC
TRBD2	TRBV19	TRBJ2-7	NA	CASSSAGEVPYEQYF	TGTGCCAGTAGTTCCGCGGGAGAGGTTCCCTACGAGCAGTACTTC
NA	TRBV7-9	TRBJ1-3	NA	CAWREGDNTIYF	TGTGCCTGGCGGGAGGGCGACAACACCATATATTTT
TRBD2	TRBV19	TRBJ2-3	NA	CASSIGGRGEYPYF	TGTGCCAGTAGTATAGGAGGGAGGGGAGAATACCCGTATTTT
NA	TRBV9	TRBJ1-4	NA	CASSVEGQIYEKLFF	TGTGCCAGCAGCGTAGAAGGACAGATCTATGAAAAACTGTTTTTT
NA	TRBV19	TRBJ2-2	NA	CASSINTGAPNTGELFF	TGTGCCAGTAGTATCAACACCGGGGCCCCGAACACCGGGGAGCTGTTTTTT
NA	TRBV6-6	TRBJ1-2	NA	CALGSVKANYGYTF	TGTGCCCTAGGGAGTGTCAAAGCTAACTATGGCTACACCTTC
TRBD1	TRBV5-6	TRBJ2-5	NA	CASSFWTGGAETQYF	TGTGCCAGCAGCTTTTGGACAGGGGGCGCCGAGACCCAGTACTTC
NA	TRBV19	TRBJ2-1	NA	CASMAGFADNEQFF	TGTGCCAGTATGGCGGGTTTCGCTGACAATGAGCAGTTCTTC
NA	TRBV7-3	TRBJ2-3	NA	CASSRGGTGTDTQYF	TGTGCCAGCAGTCGAGGAGGGACAGGCACAGATACGCAGTATTTT
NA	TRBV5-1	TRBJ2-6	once	CASSLTARPGANVLTF	TGCGCCAGCAGCTTGACGGCCCGCCCTGGGGCCAACGTCCTGACTTTC
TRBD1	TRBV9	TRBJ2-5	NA	CASSKLNHRGEETQYF	TGTGCCAGCAGCAAACTAAACCACAGGGGCGAGGAGACCCAGTACTTC
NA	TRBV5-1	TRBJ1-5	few	CASSPTGRDQPQHF	TGCGCCAGCAGCCCTACAGGGAGAGATCAGCCCCAGCATTTT
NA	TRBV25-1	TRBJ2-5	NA	CASSSPRGPTQETQYF	TGTGCCAGCAGTTCCCCTAGGGGTCCTACCCAAGAGACCCAGTACTTC
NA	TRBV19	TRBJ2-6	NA	CASSSSSGANVLTF	TGTGCCAGTAGCAGCAGCTCTGGGGCCAACGTCCTGACTTTC
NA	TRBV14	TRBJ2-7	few	CASSQEHTGSYEQYF	TGTGCCAGCAGCCAAGAACACACCGGCTCCTACGAGCAGTACTTC
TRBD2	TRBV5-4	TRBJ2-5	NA	CASSLQAGTQETQYF	TGTGCCAGCAGCTTACAAGCGGGGACCCAAGAGACCCAGTACTTC
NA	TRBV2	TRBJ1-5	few	CASRQTGLNQPQHF	TGTGCCAGCAGGCAGACCGGACTAAATCAGCCCCAGCATTTT
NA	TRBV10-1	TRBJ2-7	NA	CASSESIRTEQYF	TGCGCCAGCAGTGAGTCGATACGCACCGAGCAGTACTTC
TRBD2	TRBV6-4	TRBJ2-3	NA	CASSDSAGAADTQYF	TGTGCCAGCAGTGACTCAGCGGGAGCCGCAGATACGCAGTATTTT
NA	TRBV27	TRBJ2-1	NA	CASSFPTNNEQFF	TGTGCCAGCAGTTTCCCGACGAACAATGAGCAGTTCTTC